The 30 T cell receptor beta chains below were found in one sample sequenced in a study of T cell responses to AZD1222 COVID-19 vaccine. The repertoire was sequenced with immunoSEQ multiplex PCR; TCRdb's copy has only in-frame clones and lacks some. The sample holds fewer than 110,000 clones, roughly 88% seen once. The sample was peripheral blood, taken on day 0 of AZD1222 vaccination. The receptors originated from an adult in good health.

V is TRBV18 and J is TRBJ1-2; the D gene is possibly TRBD1 (6 bases). V dropped 5 bases and J dropped 3 bases, with 37 bases sitting between them. The germline V gene encodes CDR1 KGHSH and CDR2 LQKENI. The CDR3 is 22 amino acids. The CDR3 is CASSASMAHALQGYPGDYGYTF. The DNA of the CDR3 is TGTGCCAGCTCAGCCTCAATGGCCCACGCTCTACAGGGATACCCCGGGGACTATGGCTACACCTTC.

This rearrangement joins TRBV3-1 (or the pseudogene TRBV3-2) to TRBJ1-2, with 11 bases that match TRBD1. V lost 4 bases and J lost 5; bases outside the gene matches: 9. CDR1 and CDR2 (germline): LGHDT, YNNKEL (reference sequence). The CDR3 totals 16 residues. CDR3 in DNA: TGTGCCAGCAGCCGGACAGGGGGCCAGCTGAGGTATGGCTACACCTTC. As protein: CASSRTGGQLRYGYTF.

This chain uses TRBV7-3 with TRBJ1-1, with TRBD1 matching over 8 bases. CDR3 length: 14 amino acids. The J segment lost 1 base and the V segment lost 5 bases, leaving 3 bases of the junction unmatched. CDR1 and CDR2 (germline): SGHTA, FQGTGA. The DNA of the CDR3 is TGTGCCAGCAGCCCCGGACAGGGGAACACTGAAGCTTTCTTT. Protein: CASSPGQGNTEAFF.

This clone was picked up a small number of times. The chain uses TRBV5-8 and TRBJ1-2; 7 bases agree with TRBD1. Looked up from germline, CDR1 is SGHTS and CDR2 is YDEGEE. CDR3 length equals 15 residues. V lost 3 bases, J lost 5 bases, and 10 bases stayed unmatched. CDR3 coding DNA: TGTGCCAGCAGCTACCGACAGGGACCGTTTTATGGCTACACCTTC. It translates to CASSYRQGPFYGYTF. Using reference TRBV5-8 and TRBJ1-2 for the parts outside the CDR3, the full variable domain is EAGVTQSPTHLIKTRGQQATLRCSPISGHTSVYWYQQALGLGLQFLLWYDEGEERNRGNFPPRFSGRQFPNYSSELNVNALELEDSALYLCASSYRQGPFYGYTFGSGTRLTVV.

The chain couples TRBV19 to TRBJ2-7; 10 nucleotides align to TRBD1. Trimming removed 6 bases from V and 6 bases from J; junction bases left unmatched: 8. The germline V gene encodes CDR1 LNHDA and CDR2 SQIVND (reference sequence). This CDR3 contains 14 residues. The CDR3 DNA reads TGTGCCAGTAGCCCGGGACAGGGGCTTTCCGAGCAGTACTTC. It translates to CASSPGQGLSEQYF. The whole variable domain, remainder taken from reference TRBV19 and TRBJ2-7, is DGGITQSPKYLFRKEGQNVTLSCEQNLNHDAMYWYRQDPGQGLRLIYYSQIVNDFQKGDIAEGYSVSREKKESFPLTVTSAQKNPTAFYLCASSPGQGLSEQYFGPGTRLTVT.

This clone was seen only once. This sequence joins TRBV7-9 and TRBJ2-2, with D tentatively TRBD1 (7 bases). This CDR3 is 14 amino acids long. From germline, CDR1 is SEHNR and CDR2 FQNEAQ (reference sequence). V shed 8 bases and J shed 6 bases, with 16 bases lying between them. This chain's CDR3 is CASGGGQPAGELFF. The CDR3 DNA follows: TGTGCCAGCGGAGGGGGACAGCCTGCCGGGGAGCTGTTTTTT.

This chain uses TRBV18 with TRBJ2-3; no reliable D call. The germline CDR1 and CDR2 sequences are KGHSH and LQKENI. The CDR3 is 12 amino acids. V gave up 3 bases and J gave up 6 bases, with 7 bases separating them. The CDR3 reads CASSPRRDTQYF. The DNA of the CDR3 is TGTGCCAGCTCACCTCGTCGGGATACGCAGTATTTT.

This chain uses TRBV7-6 with TRBJ2-5, with 12 nucleotides matching TRBD1. The V gene end was trimmed by 3 bases and the J gene end by 4 bases; junction bases not matched to a gene: 3. The CDR3 length is 15 residues. CDR1 and CDR2 from the germline V gene are SGHVS and FNYEAQ. The DNA of the CDR3 is TGTGCCAGCAGCTTTCGGGACAGGGGGCGAGAGACCCAGTACTTC. Translation: CASSFRDRGRETQYF. Full variable domain (outside the CDR3, taken from reference TRBV7-6 and TRBJ2-5): GAGVSQSPRYKVTKRGQDVALRCDPISGHVSLYWYRQALGQGPEFLTYFNYEAQQDKSGLPNDRFSAERPEGSISTLTIQRTEQRDSAMYRCASSFRDRGRETQYFGPGTRLLVL.

This clone was seen a single time. V gene TRBV7-3 combines with J gene TRBJ1-5, with TRBD1 identical over 7 bases. Per the germline V gene, CDR1 is SGHTA and CDR2 is FQGTGA. The CDR3 covers 15 residues. With V trimmed by 5 bases and J by 0 bases, 4 bases remained unmatched. The CDR3: CASSHRGFSNQPQHF. The CDR3 DNA reads TGTGCCAGCAGCCACAGGGGTTTTAGCAATCAGCCCCAGCATTTT.

Only one count was recorded for this clone. The rearrangement joins TRBV7-2 to TRBJ1-5; maybe TRBD1 (6 bases). The V and J ends lost 5 bases and 10 bases respectively, with 21 bases between them. This CDR3 is 15 amino acids long. The germline CDR1 and CDR2 sequences are SGHTA and FQGNSA. As DNA, the CDR3 is TGTGCCAGCAGCCAGGGGCCCCGAGGGGTATCACCCCAGCATTTT. Translating it yields CASSQGPRGVSPQHF. The full variable domain, its missing parts supplied by reference TRBV7-2 and TRBJ1-5, is GAGVSQSPSNKVTEKGKDVELRCDPISGHTALYWYRQSLGQGLEFLIYFQGNSAPDKSGLPSDRFSAERTGGSVSTLTIQRTQQEDSAVYLCASSQGPRGVSPQHFGDGTRLSIL.

This clone has more than one count but fewer than ten. The chain joins TRBV7-8 to TRBJ2-7, with D unresolved. Germline lookup yields CDR1 SGHVS and CDR2 FQNEAQ. V shed 5 bases and J shed 3 bases, with 8 bases lying between them. The CDR3 contains 12 residues. The CDR3 coding sequence is TGTGCCAGCAGCCCGGGCGGCTACGAGCAGTACTTC. This gives the protein CASSPGGYEQYF. Full variable domain (missing parts from reference TRBV7-8 and TRBJ2-7): GAGVSQSPRYKVAKRGQDVALRCDPISGHVSLFWYQQALGQGPEFLTYFQNEAQLDKSGLPSDRFFAERPEGSVSTLKIQRTQQEDSAVYLCASSPGGYEQYFGPGTRLTVT.

The chain carries TRBV10-3 and TRBJ2-3; D gene ambiguous. Germline V gene sequence: CDR1 ENHRY, CDR2 SYGVKD. Trimming stripped 0 bases from V and 4 bases from J, with 5 bases between. This CDR3 region has 13 residues. The DNA for the CDR3 is TGTGCCATCAGTGAGTCGAATTCAGATACGCAGTATTTT. The encoded protein is CAISESNSDTQYF.

This clone turned up a few times. The chain has TRBV11-2 and TRBJ2-1; possibly TRBD2 for D (5 bases). The CDR3 length is 12 residues. Germline V gene sequence: CDR1 SGHAT, CDR2 FQNNGV. Trimming stripped 0 bases from V and 9 bases from J, with 6 bases between. Written as DNA, the CDR3 is TGTGCCAGCAGCTTAGAGCGGGTTGAGCAGTTCTTC. Its translation: CASSLERVEQFF.

This chain connects TRBV7-2 to TRBJ1-6; tentative D call: TRBD1 (5 bases). Germline CDR1 SGHTA, CDR2 FQGNSA. The CDR3 is 13 amino acids. V was trimmed by 5 bases and J by 14 bases, leaving 16 bases between them. Written as DNA, the CDR3 is TGTGCCAGCAGCACGGACGCGGGGGAGACCCTCCACTTT. Translating gives CASSTDAGETLHF.

The gene calls are TRBV6-2 or TRBV6-3 and TRBJ2-2; D is uncertain. CDR3 size: 14 residues. Germline V gene lookup returns CDR1 MNHEY and CDR2 SVGEGT. Trimming took 3 bases from V and 3 from J, leaving 8 bases between them. In DNA form, the CDR3 reads TGTGCCAGCAGTTATAACTTCTACACCGGGGAGCTGTTTTTT. It specifies CASSYNFYTGELFF.

This clone appeared once. The rearrangement joins TRBV6-5 to TRBJ2-7; either TRBD1 or TRBD2 may fit D (5 bases each). The V end was cut by 6 bases, the J end by 0 bases, with 12 bases between. This CDR3 has 14 amino acids. Germline lookup yields CDR1 MNHEY and CDR2 SVGAGI. CDR3 DNA: TGTGCCAGCAGACAGGACTGGGCCTCCTACGAGCAGTACTTC. Translation: CASRQDWASYEQYF.

This chain links TRBV2 with TRBJ2-5; possible D gene TRBD1, 6 bases. This CDR3 has 12 amino acids. Per germline, CDR1 SNHLY and CDR2 FYNNEI. The V end lost 10 bases, the J end lost 5 bases, and 14 bases lay between the germline ends. In DNA form, the CDR3 reads TGTGCCACCAATACAGGGCGGGAGACCCAGTACTTC. This translates into CATNTGRETQYF. Supplemented by reference TRBV2 and TRBJ2-5, the full variable domain reads EPEVTQTPSHQVTQMGQEVILRCVPISNHLYFYWYRQILGQKVEFLVSFYNNEISEKSEIFDDQFSVERPDGSNFTLKIRSTKLEDSAMYFCATNTGRETQYFGPGTRLLVL.

This chain joins TRBV2 and TRBJ2-5; 8 nucleotides match TRBD2. The CDR3 is made up of 15 amino acids. V shed 4 bases and J 0 bases; nucleotides not matched to a gene: 4. From germline, CDR1 is SNHLY and CDR2 FYNNEI. The CDR3 region is CASSGSGVYQETQYF. The DNA of the CDR3 is TGTGCCAGCAGTGGTAGCGGGGTGTACCAAGAGACCCAGTACTTC.

The chain combines TRBV13 with TRBJ2-5, with D uncertain. This CDR3 is 14 amino acids long. CDR1 is PRHDT and CDR2 is FYEKMQ in the germline V gene (reference sequence). The germline V and J ends were trimmed by 0 bases and 5 bases, with 10 bases remaining between them. CDR3 coding DNA: TGTGCCAGCAGCTTAGGGGCCTCGGCGGAGACCCAGTACTTC. This codes for CASSLGASAETQYF.

The chain employs TRBV19 and TRBJ2-4; D is undetermined. CDR1 and CDR2 (germline): LNHDA, SQIVND (reference sequence). The CDR3 runs to 13 residues. V gave up 7 bases and J gave up 7 bases, with 14 bases separating them. CDR3 region: CASNDLAENIQYF. The DNA for the CDR3 is TGTGCCAGTAACGACCTGGCCGAGAACATTCAGTACTTC.

The rearrangement uses TRBV30 and TRBJ2-5; 9 nucleotides line up with TRBD1. In germline, CDR1 is GTSNPN, CDR2 SVGIG (reference sequence). This CDR3 is built from 15 residues. Trimming at V came to 4 bases and at J to 5 bases, leaving 11 bases not matched to a gene. The CDR3 DNA reads as TGTGCCTGGAAGACGTGGGACAGGGCCCGGGAGACCCAGTACTTC. Translated: CAWKTWDRARETQYF.

This chain uses TRBV6-5 with TRBJ1-6; no reliable D call. The CDR3 is made up of 15 amino acids. V was shortened by 6 bases and J by 0 bases, with 9 bases between the two germline ends. Germline V gene sequence: CDR1 MNHEY, CDR2 SVGAGI. The CDR3, as DNA: TGTGCCAGCAGACCAGGAACCTCCTATAATTCACCCCTCCACTTT. Residues: CASRPGTSYNSPLHF.

The chain combines TRBV19 with TRBJ1-2; the match to TRBD1 covers 8 bases. This CDR3 is built from 13 residues. J was trimmed by 7 bases and V by 6 bases; bases with no gene match: 7. Germline CDR1 and CDR2: LNHDA and SQIVND (reference sequence). The CDR3 protein is CASRIDRGAGYTF. CDR3 coding DNA: TGTGCCAGTAGGATTGACAGGGGTGCTGGCTACACCTTC.

The chain combines TRBV27 with TRBJ2-3; a weak D match, TRBD1 (6 bases). CDR1 MNHEY and CDR2 SMNVEV come from the germline V gene (reference sequence). Trimming pared 1 base from V and 6 bases from J, leaving 17 bases between. The CDR3 has 16 residues. CDR3 sequence (DNA): TGTGCCAGCAGTTTATATCAGGGGAGCCCCGAGGATACGCAGTATTTT. Its protein is CASSLYQGSPEDTQYF.

The chain has TRBV29-1 and TRBJ2-3; D remains unclear. CDR3 size: 14 residues. From germline, CDR1 is SQVTM and CDR2 ANQGSEA. V was shortened by 7 bases and J by 0 bases, with 14 bases between the two germline ends. The CDR3 spells CSGALGSSTDTQYF. The CDR3 DNA reads TGCAGCGGTGCGTTGGGGTCAAGCACAGATACGCAGTATTTT.

J is TRBJ2-5 and V is TRBV27; no reliable D call. The CDR3 spans 13 residues. The V gene's germline CDR1 is MNHEY and CDR2 SMNVEV (reference sequence). V lost 2 bases to trimming and J lost 7 bases, with 11 bases between them. Written as DNA, the CDR3 is TGTGCCAGCAGTTTAGGTAGCCCACGGACCCAGTACTTC. Translated, it gives CASSLGSPRTQYF.

The genes are TRBV18 and TRBJ2-2; the D is unclear. V lost 6 bases and J 0 bases, leaving 14 bases between the germline ends. The CDR3 is 16 residues long. Germline V CDR1 and CDR2: KGHSH, LQKENI. The CDR3 DNA follows: TGTGCCAGCTCGCTAACGCCCACAGCGAACACCGGGGAGCTGTTTTTT. Translation gives CASSLTPTANTGELFF.

The rearrangement links TRBV5-5 to TRBJ1-2; 11 bases agree with TRBD1. Germline CDR1 is SGHKS and CDR2 is YYEKEE (reference sequence). The CDR3 extends over 15 amino acids. The ends lost 5 bases at V and 4 bases at J; junction bases unmatched: 7. As DNA, the CDR3 is TGTGCCAGCAGAGGACAGGGGGCACTTAGCTATGGCTACACCTTC. Its protein is CASRGQGALSYGYTF.

The CDR3 sequence is CASRTTSGGDNEQFF. CDR3 bases: TGCGCCAGCCGCACCACTAGCGGGGGGGACAATGAGCAGTTCTTC. The chain uses TRBV4-1 and TRBJ2-1, with TRBD2 matching over 13 bases. J lost 5 bases, V lost 8 bases, and 6 bases had no gene match. The CDR3 totals 15 residues. The V gene's germline CDR1 is MGHRA and CDR2 YSYEKL.

This clone appeared a single time. The V gene is TRBV5-4, the J gene TRBJ2-3; TRBD1 aligns across 8 bases. Germline-derived CDR1 and CDR2 are SGHNT and YYREEE (reference sequence). V trimming: 0 bases; J trimming: 0 bases; junction bases outside the gene matches: 9. The length of the CDR3 is 18 residues. The CDR3 here is CASSLGGQGAPSTDTQYF. The CDR3 DNA is TGTGCCAGCAGCTTGGGTGGACAGGGTGCCCCTAGCACAGATACGCAGTATTTT.